The 10 T cell receptor beta chains in this list originate from one sample, sequenced in a study of a mutant IDH1 vaccine in newly diagnosed glioma. Specified time point: week 47, end of study. The content of each vaccine dose was 300 ug of mutant IDH1 20-mer peptide, and topical imiquimod accompanied it. These TCRs' antigens remain unknown. Here immunoSEQ multiplex PCR was the method, and the copy in TCRdb shows in-frame clones only, minus some. The sample carries about 94,000 clones, roughly 86% recorded once. The material sequenced was PBMCs, taken from a glioma patient whose treatment included an IDH1 peptide vaccine. The receptor source for this set is a woman aged 45 to 65 with glioma.

The V gene is TRBV6-6, the J gene TRBJ1-1; D possibly corresponds to TRBD1 (5 bases). Trimming took 11 bases from V and 8 from J, leaving 12 bases between them. Germline V gives CDR1 MNHNY, CDR2 SVGAGI (reference sequence). CDR3 size: 10 residues. CDR3 residues: CAAAGAEAFF. CDR3 sequence (DNA): TGTGCCGCGGCCGGGGCAGAAGCTTTCTTT.

The chain employs TRBV6-6 and TRBJ1-5; 9 nucleotides align to TRBD1. Trimming cost V 2 bases and J 7 bases; bases outside gene matches: 6. This CDR3 spans 15 amino acids. CDR1 is MNHNY, CDR2 SVGAGI, per germline (reference sequence). For the CDR3, the DNA is TGTGCCAGCAGTTACCCCGGGACAGGGATACAGCCCCAGCATTTT. It yields the protein CASSYPGTGIQPQHF.

The CDR3: CASSAQVAPPQYF. Written as DNA, the CDR3 is TGTGCCAGCAGCGCCCAGGTAGCGCCCCCGCAGTATTTT. The V gene is TRBV9, the J gene TRBJ2-3, with D possibly TRBD2 on 5 matching bases. Germline V gene data show CDR1 as SGDLS and CDR2 as YYNGEE. CDR3 size: 13 residues. The V end lost 3 bases, the J end lost 10 bases, and 15 bases lay between the germline ends.

This chain joins TRBV5-6 and TRBJ2-5; weak D call: TRBD1 (5 bases). This CDR3 is 14 amino acids long. V lost 3 bases and J lost 7, with 16 bases in between. Germline V lookup: CDR1 SGHDT, CDR2 YYEEEE. The CDR3 nucleotides read TGTGCCAGCAGCTGGGGCGGCTGGCGGATGACCCAGTACTTC. Amino acid sequence: CASSWGGWRMTQYF.

The chain carries TRBV6-6 and TRBJ2-2, with TRBD1 as a possible D gene (5 bases). CDR1 is MNHNY, CDR2 SVGAGI, per germline (reference sequence). The V end was cut by 2 bases, the J end by 0 bases, with 7 bases between. There are 15 residues in the CDR3. The CDR3 loop is CASSYGAANTGELFF. The CDR3 DNA is TGTGCCAGCAGTTACGGGGCGGCGAACACCGGGGAGCTGTTTTTT.

The chain employs TRBV6-5 and TRBJ2-1, with TRBD2 matching over 8 bases. V lost 5 bases to trimming and J lost 7 bases; unmatched junction nucleotides: 10. The CDR3 is 15 residues long. Looked up from germline, CDR1 is MNHEY and CDR2 is SVGAGI. CDR3 loop: CASSLGLAFRNEQFF. DNA of the CDR3: TGTGCCAGCAGTCTCGGACTAGCTTTTAGGAATGAGCAGTTCTTC.

The chain links TRBV30 to TRBJ2-3, with 9 nucleotides matching TRBD1. The CDR3 sequence is 13 residues long. Germline V lookup: CDR1 GTSNPN, CDR2 SVGIG (reference sequence). With 8 bases clipped from V and 4 bases from J, the junction kept 7 bases outside the gene matches. CDR3 coding DNA: TGTGCCGGGGACAGGGACTTCGCAGATACGCAGTATTTT. Translated, it gives CAGDRDFADTQYF. Supplemented by reference TRBV30 and TRBJ2-3, the full variable domain reads SQTIHQWPATLVQPVGSPLSLECTVEGTSNPNLYWYRQAAGRGLQLLFYSVGIGQISSEVPQNLSASRPQDRQFILSSKKLLLSDSGFYLCAGDRDFADTQYFGPGTRLTVL.

The genes are TRBV10-3 and TRBJ1-5; TRBD1 matches at 7 bases. The V gene's germline CDR1 is ENHRY and CDR2 SYGVKD. This CDR3 comprises 13 residues. The J segment lost 4 bases and the V segment lost 10 bases, leaving 7 bases of the junction unmatched. The CDR3: CATAGQVNQPQHF. The CDR3 DNA reads as TGTGCCACCGCTGGACAGGTAAATCAGCCCCAGCATTTT.

The chain has TRBV2 and TRBJ2-2, with D uncertain. The V gene's germline CDR1 is SNHLY and CDR2 FYNNEI. The CDR3 runs to 12 residues. V lost 11 bases, J lost 3 bases, and 10 bases lay in between. CDR3 protein: CAGRWDTGELFF. CDR3 coding DNA: TGTGCCGGACGGTGGGACACCGGGGAGCTGTTTTTT.

The chain uses TRBV27 and TRBJ2-7; 8 bases map to TRBD2. V dropped 5 bases and J dropped 2; count of bases not matched to a gene: 11. CDR1 and CDR2 (germline): MNHEY, SMNVEV (reference sequence). CDR3 size: 16 residues. CDR3 residues: CASSPSGGGLAYEQYF. The CDR3 region has the DNA TGTGCCAGCAGTCCGTCGGGAGGGGGTCTGGCCTACGAGCAGTACTTC.